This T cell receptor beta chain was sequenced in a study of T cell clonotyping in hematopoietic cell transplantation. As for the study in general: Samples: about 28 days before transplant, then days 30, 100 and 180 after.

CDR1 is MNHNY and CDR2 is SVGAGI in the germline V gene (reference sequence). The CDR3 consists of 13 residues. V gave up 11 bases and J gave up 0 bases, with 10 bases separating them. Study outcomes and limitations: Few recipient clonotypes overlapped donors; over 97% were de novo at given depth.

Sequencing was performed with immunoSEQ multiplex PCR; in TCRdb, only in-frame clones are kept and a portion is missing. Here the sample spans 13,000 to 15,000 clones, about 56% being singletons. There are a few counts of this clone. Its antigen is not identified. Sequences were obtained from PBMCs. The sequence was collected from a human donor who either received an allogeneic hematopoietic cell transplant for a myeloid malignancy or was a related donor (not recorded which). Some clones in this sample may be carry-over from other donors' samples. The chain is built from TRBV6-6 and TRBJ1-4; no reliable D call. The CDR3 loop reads CAAQTTTNEKLFF. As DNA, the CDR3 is TGTGCCGCTCAGACCACAACTAATGAAAAACTGTTTTTT.